Sequencing of this T cell receptor (beta chain) was carried out in a study of blood T cell repertoires in COVID-19. Libraries were prepared by immunoSEQ multiplex PCR; TCRdb keeps only in-frame clonotypes and omits some of them. The sample holds hundreds of thousands of clones; over 75% are singletons and the top ten take under 4.5%. This CDR3 has 14 residues. Germline values: CDR1 SEHNR, CDR2 FQNEAQ (reference sequence). V trimming: 5 bases; J trimming: 7 bases; junction bases outside the gene matches: 5. This sequence was found in a woman in her forties or fifties with active or convalescent COVID-19. The sequencing sample was made of peripheral blood. V is TRBV7-9 and J is TRBJ1-4; TRBD1 aligns across 9 bases. CDR3 bases: TGTGCCAGCAGCGACGGACAGGGGAGTGAAAAACTGTTTTTT. It codes for CASSDGQGSEKLFF. The full variable domain, with the rest looked up from reference TRBV7-9 and TRBJ1-4, is DTGVSQNPRHKITKRGQNVTFRCDPISEHNRLYWYRQTLGQGPEFLTYFQNEAQLEKSRLLSDRFSAERPKGSFSTLEIQRTEQGDSAMYLCASSDGQGSEKLFFGSGTQLSVL.